One sample yielded the 15 T cell receptor beta chains listed below, sequenced in a study of cytomegalovirus exposure and HLA in healthy donors. Profiling relied on immunoSEQ multiplex PCR, and the TCRdb table lists in-frame clones only, not all of them. The sample lists around 60,000 clones, over 75% occurring once. The sample taken for sequencing was PBMCs. Every receptor here comes from a man in his late teens or twenties in good health and CMV-seronegative.

V and J are TRBV19 and TRBJ1-1, with D possibly being TRBD1 (5 bases). Germline CDR1 is LNHDA and CDR2 is SQIVND (reference sequence). The CDR3 is 13 residues long. V dropped 4 bases and J dropped 4 bases, with 10 bases sitting between them. CDR3 protein: CASSTTRGTEAFF. CDR3 sequence (DNA): TGTGCCAGTAGTACGACTAGGGGCACTGAAGCTTTCTTT.

V is TRBV6-4 and J is TRBJ1-2, with D perhaps TRBD1 (5 bases). Trimming pared 0 bases from V and 6 bases from J, leaving 14 bases between. CDR3 length: 15 residues. The germline V gene has CDR1 MRHNA and CDR2 SNTAGT. The CDR3 here is CASSDSGEGVDGYTF. In nucleotides, the CDR3 is TGTGCCAGCAGTGACTCGGGCGAAGGGGTGGATGGCTACACCTTC.

This chain joins TRBV9 and TRBJ2-3, with 7 bases identical to TRBD2. CDR3 size: 17 residues. After removal of 4 bases from V and 3 bases from J, the junction contained 14 bases not matched to a gene. Looked up from germline, CDR1 is SGDLS and CDR2 is YYNGEE. The DNA for the CDR3 is TGTGCCAGCAGCCAAGGACTAGTGATTGCCCTAACAGATACGCAGTATTTT. This sequence encodes CASSQGLVIALTDTQYF. Full variable domain (rest looked up from reference TRBV9 and TRBJ2-3): DSGVTQTPKHLITATGQRVTLRCSPRSGDLSVYWYQQSLDQGLQFLIQYYNGEERAKGNILERFSAQQFPDLHSELNLSSLELGDSALYFCASSQGLVIALTDTQYFGPGTRLTVL.

The CDR3 protein is CASSPGLGARSNQPQHF. As DNA, the CDR3 is TGTGCCAGCAGTCCCGGTCTGGGGGCGCGGAGCAATCAGCCCCAGCATTTT. The V call is TRBV2, the J call TRBJ1-5; a weak D match, TRBD1 (6 bases). Germline assignment: CDR1 SNHLY and CDR2 FYNNEI. The CDR3 sequence is 17 residues long. Deletions cut 5 bases from V and 1 base from J, with 18 bases between.

Details on this clone: The sample holds other DNA sequences that translate to the same CDR3. The DNA for the CDR3 is TGCGCCAGCAGCTTGGGTCTAGCTGCAGATACGCAGTATTTT. Its translation: CASSLGLAADTQYF. J is TRBJ2-3 and V is TRBV5-1; tentatively, D is TRBD2 (5 bases). Germline V lookup: CDR1 SGHRS, CDR2 YFSETQ. Trimming removed 0 bases at V and 4 bases at J, with 9 bases between. This CDR3 contains 14 residues.

The chain recombines TRBV28 with TRBJ1-5; D gene unclear. V lost 5 bases to trimming and J lost 6 bases, with 17 bases between them. CDR3 length equals 15 residues. From germline, CDR1 is MDHEN and CDR2 SYDVKM. DNA of the CDR3: TGTGCCAGCAGTACCCAGGCCCGACAACTTCAGCCCCAGCATTTT. It yields the protein CASSTQARQLQPQHF.

This clone was seen a single time. The chain is built from TRBV5-1 and TRBJ1-1; tentative D call: TRBD1 (6 bases). The CDR3 is 12 amino acids. Trimming took off 2 bases at V and 7 bases at J, with 9 bases between the two ends. In germline, CDR1 is SGHRS, CDR2 YFSETQ. The CDR3 bases are TGCGCCAGCAGCTTCCGGGACAATGAAGCTTTCTTT. Protein: CASSFRDNEAFF.

The V call is TRBV4-1, the J call TRBJ2-1; D uncertain. The germline CDR1 and CDR2 sequences are MGHRA and YSYEKL. The CDR3 spans 14 residues. V lost 3 bases and J 1 base, leaving 7 bases between the germline ends. Here the CDR3 DNA reads TGCGCCAGCAGCCACGCCGGGTCCTACAATGAGCAGTTCTTC. Protein: CASSHAGSYNEQFF.

This clone has a handful of counts. This sequence joins TRBV7-2 and TRBJ1-5; 7 bases are a match to TRBD1. V lost 3 bases and J lost 2; bases outside the gene matches: 7. The germline V gene encodes CDR1 SGHTA and CDR2 FQGNSA. The CDR3 contains 16 residues. CDR3 in DNA: TGTGCCAGCAGCTTGGCAGGGGGACATGGCAATCAGCCCCAGCATTTT. Encoded protein: CASSLAGGHGNQPQHF.

The V and J genes are TRBV6-4 and TRBJ2-1; 10 bases match TRBD1. The germline CDR1 and CDR2 sequences are MRHNA and SNTAGT. V dropped 4 bases and J dropped 10; count of bases not matched to a gene: 7. The CDR3 is 14 amino acids. DNA for the CDR3: TGTGCCAGCAGTGGGGACAGGGGCGGCGGGGAGCAGTTCTTC. The encoded protein is CASSGDRGGGEQFF.

The J gene is TRBJ2-3, the V gene TRBV2; perhaps TRBD1 as D (6 bases). Germline V gives CDR1 SNHLY, CDR2 FYNNEI. This CDR3 contains 14 residues. Trimming left V 7 bases short and J 4 bases short, with 15 bases between. As DNA, the CDR3 is TGTGCCAGCACCTACAGGGTTGGGCCAGATACGCAGTATTTT. This encodes CASTYRVGPDTQYF.

The chain uses TRBV5-1 and TRBJ2-3; the match to TRBD2 covers 10 bases. The J segment lost 0 bases and the V segment lost 3 bases, leaving 4 bases of the junction unmatched. Germline V gene lookup returns CDR1 SGHRS and CDR2 YFSETQ. This CDR3 region has 16 residues. The CDR3: CASSWASGRSTDTQYF. The CDR3 DNA reads as TGCGCCAGCAGCTGGGCTAGCGGGAGAAGCACAGATACGCAGTATTTT.

The chain uses TRBV28 and TRBJ1-2, with D possibly being TRBD1 (5 bases). CDR3 length equals 13 residues. V was trimmed by 3 bases and J by 8 bases, leaving 13 bases between them. Germline V gene sequence: CDR1 MDHEN, CDR2 SYDVKM. The CDR3 reads CASSFRKGLGYTF. The DNA of the CDR3 is TGTGCCAGCAGTTTTAGGAAGGGGCTGGGCTACACCTTC.

The chain combines TRBV2 with TRBJ2-7; D is undetermined. This CDR3 has 14 residues. V shed 4 bases and J shed 3 bases, with 13 bases lying between them. The germline V gene encodes CDR1 SNHLY and CDR2 FYNNEI. The CDR3 region has the DNA TGTGCCAGCAGTGCCCTAGGCCCCTACTACGAGCAGTACTTC. Protein product: CASSALGPYYEQYF.

This chain joins TRBV28 and TRBJ1-5; D perhaps matches TRBD1 (5 bases). In germline, CDR1 is MDHEN, CDR2 SYDVKM. V was shortened by 1 base and J by 2 bases, with 9 bases between the two germline ends. This CDR3 region has 15 residues. CDR3 nucleotides: TGTGCCAGCAGTTTATTCCCCAGGGGCAATCAGCCCCAGCATTTT. Protein product: CASSLFPRGNQPQHF.